Here is one T cell receptor (beta chain) with its context. Its cognate antigen has yet to be identified. Within one base of it there is no much larger clone, and no base qualities were kept. This specimen's treatment or condition label, interpreted: allogeneic hematopoietic cell transplantation with graft depleted of TCRalphabeta T cells and CD19 B cells. TCRalphabeta/CD19-depleted allogeneic hematopoietic cell grafts were given to the transplant recipients, all of whom were children. The CDR3 runs 15 residues from the cysteine to the phenylalanine. The DNA shown is the 45-base CDR3, in frame from base 1. From V the trimming removes 7 bases and from J it removes 3 bases, while the gene matches leave 8 bases of the junction unaccounted for. The germline V gene supplies CDR1 SGHTA and CDR2 FQGNSA. Libraries were constructed by PCR. Sequencing relied on an Illumina HiSeq 2500. TCR libraries were prepared with molecular barcoding, using unique molecular identifiers to normalize TCRbeta repertoire quantification. TCRdb passed the public sequencing reads through fastp at Q25 and MiXCR, retaining productive beta sequences. All rows with the same CDR3 protein become a single entry with the most common DNA and genes. The sample table holds fewer than 85,000 distinct CDR3 sequences, of which 13% to 15% were seen once. Jointly, the top ten make up 25% to 30% of the sample.

The source of the sample is a study of T-cell reconstitution after alpha-beta-depleted transplantation in children (dated by TCRdb to about 2016). As for the study more broadly: T-cell immune reconstitution after TCRalphabeta/CD19-depleted allogeneic hematopoietic cell transplantation in children was quantitatively tracked in the study by means of TCR repertoire profiling. Study-wide conclusions, independent of this receptor: About two months after transplant, the apparently early recovery of alphabetaT-cell counts reportedly depended on just several hundred clones that had expanded rapidly and came from non-depleted graft cells. Over subsequent months, a decline in hyperexpanded clone frequencies was noted, and after one year, T-cell counts and TCRbeta diversity were mostly ascribed to newly produced T cells. The high TCRbeta diversity at day 60 in some patients was ascribed to recipient T cells and intrathymic progenitors that had survived conditioning.

The chain couples TRBV7-2 to TRBJ2-1, with 8 bases matching TRBD2. Sequenced here: PBMCs, mostly from graft donor cells, sampled 180 days after TCRalphabeta/CD19-depleted stem cell transplant. The sequence was collected from a male patient under 10 years old who had a stem cell transplant for acute lymphoblastic leukemia, so the T cells may come from the graft donor. This receptor has the CDR3 CASTSELAVYNEQFF. The DNA reads as follows: TGTGCCAGCACCTCCGAACTAGCGGTCTACAATGAGCAGTTCTTC.